This TCR beta chain derives from a study of blood T cells in healthy people across ages. Study-level background: With template switching, about one barcoded beta molecule was captured per two T cells. Whole-study results and caveats: The fall in TCR beta diversity per million T cells was roughly linear with age.

The use of a sample-barcoded 5' primer and a J-beta primer mix characterized a second PCR of about 7 to 12 cycles. Unique molecular identifiers of 12 random nucleotides labeled each cDNA. TCRdb itself ran the 5' RACE reads through MiXCR, one entry per CDR3 protein. The sample lists around 1,800,000 distinct CDR3 sequences, about 39% occurring once. This clonotype was seen only a few times. Antigen unknown. The authors drew about 9.9 milliliters of peripheral blood from each donor. Deletions cut 2 bases from V and 9 bases from J, with 2 bases between. This CDR3 is built from 10 residues. The sequence came from a human donor in good health. The specimen sequenced was blood. The gene calls are TRBV12-3 or TRBV12-4 and TRBJ2-1; D gene uncertain. The CDR3 loop reads CASSLFEQFF. CDR3 sequence (DNA): TGTGCCAGCAGTTTATTTGAGCAGTTCTTC.